The clone carrying this T cell receptor (beta chain) was detected only a few times. Its antigen is unidentified. The data belong to a study of T cell responses to AZD1222 COVID-19 vaccine. Study-wide findings and caveats: There were mostly white British donors and more females than males, and clonal diversity was possibly underestimated. Spike-specific TCR repertoires showed rising breadth and depth after two AZD1222 doses. Reports say nearly half of spike-specific TCRs go after unmutated variant regions. Spike was spanned by vaccine-associated CD4 TCRs, with dominance at 160-218 and 743-854.

V was trimmed by 3 bases and J by 7 bases, leaving 10 bases between them. CDR3 size: 14 residues. Germline V gene data show CDR1 as LGHDT and CDR2 as YNNKEL (reference sequence). Only in-frame clones appear in the TCRdb table, and some are missing; sequencing was by immunoSEQ multiplex PCR. The top ten clones hold roughly 6.9% of a sample with about 150,000 clones, approximately 90% of them seen once. The sample here was peripheral blood, taken after recovery from COVID-19. The TCR comes from an adult who had recovered from COVID-19. V usage is TRBV3-1 (or the pseudogene TRBV3-2) and J usage is TRBJ1-6; possibly TRBD1 for D (5 bases). Here the CDR3 reads CASSQGTRNSPLHF. CDR3 DNA sequence: TGTGCCAGCAGCCAGGGGACCCGGAATTCACCCCTCCACTTT.